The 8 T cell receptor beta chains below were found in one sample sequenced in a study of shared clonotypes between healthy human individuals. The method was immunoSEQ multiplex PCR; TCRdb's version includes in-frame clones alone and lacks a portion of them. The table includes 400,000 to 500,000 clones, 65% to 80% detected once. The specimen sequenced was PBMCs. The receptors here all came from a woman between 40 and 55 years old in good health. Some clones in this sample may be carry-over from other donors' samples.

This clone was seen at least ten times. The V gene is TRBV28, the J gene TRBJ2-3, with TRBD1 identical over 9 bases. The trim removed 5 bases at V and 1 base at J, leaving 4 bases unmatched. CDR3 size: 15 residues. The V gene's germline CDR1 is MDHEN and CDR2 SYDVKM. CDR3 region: CASSTGTGRTDTQYF. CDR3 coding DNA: TGTGCCAGCAGTACTGGGACAGGGCGCACAGATACGCAGTATTTT.

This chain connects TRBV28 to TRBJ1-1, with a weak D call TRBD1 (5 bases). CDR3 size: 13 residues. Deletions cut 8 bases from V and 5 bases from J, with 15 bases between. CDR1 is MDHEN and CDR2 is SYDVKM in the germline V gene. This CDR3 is CASLYSGRTEAFF. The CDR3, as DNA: TGTGCCAGCCTTTATTCAGGGCGGACTGAAGCTTTCTTT.

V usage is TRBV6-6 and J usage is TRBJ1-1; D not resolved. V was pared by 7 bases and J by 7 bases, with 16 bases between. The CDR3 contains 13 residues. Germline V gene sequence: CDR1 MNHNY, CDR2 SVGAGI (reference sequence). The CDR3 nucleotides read TGTGCCAGCACTGGGAGTTCGCCCTATGAAGCTTTCTTT. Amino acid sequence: CASTGSSPYEAFF.

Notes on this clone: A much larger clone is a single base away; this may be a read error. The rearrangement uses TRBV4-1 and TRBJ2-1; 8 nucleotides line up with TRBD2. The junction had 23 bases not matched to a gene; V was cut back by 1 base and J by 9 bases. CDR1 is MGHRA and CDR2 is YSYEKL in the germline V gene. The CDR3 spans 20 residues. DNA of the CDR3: TGCGCCAGCAGCCAAGGGCCCGCCCATCGTACTAGCGGCCGTCTGAGTGAGCAGTTCTTC. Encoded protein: CASSQGPAHRTSGRLSEQFF.

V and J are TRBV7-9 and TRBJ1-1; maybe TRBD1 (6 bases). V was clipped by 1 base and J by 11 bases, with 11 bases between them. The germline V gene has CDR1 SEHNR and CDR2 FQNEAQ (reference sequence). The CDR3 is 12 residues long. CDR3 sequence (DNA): TGTGCCAGCAGCTTAGAGGGGGGATCGGCTTTCTTT. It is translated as CASSLEGGSAFF.

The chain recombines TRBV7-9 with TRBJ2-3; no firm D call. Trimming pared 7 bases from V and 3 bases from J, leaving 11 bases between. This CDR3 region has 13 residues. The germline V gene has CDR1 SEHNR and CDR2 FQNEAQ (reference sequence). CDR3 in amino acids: CASILLGTDTQYF. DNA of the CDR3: TGTGCCAGCATCCTCCTCGGGACAGATACGCAGTATTTT.

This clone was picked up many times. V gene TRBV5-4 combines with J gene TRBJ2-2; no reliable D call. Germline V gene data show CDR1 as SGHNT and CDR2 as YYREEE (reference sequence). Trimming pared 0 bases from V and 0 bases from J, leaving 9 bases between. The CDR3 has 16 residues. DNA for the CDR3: TGTGCCAGCAGCTTGGATAGACTCGCGAACACCGGGGAGCTGTTTTTT. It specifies CASSLDRLANTGELFF.

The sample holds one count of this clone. CDR3 sequence: CASSQETVPRTDTQYF. The CDR3 nucleotides read TGCGCCAGCAGCCAAGAAACAGTCCCCCGCACAGATACGCAGTATTTT. The chain couples TRBV4-1 to TRBJ2-3; D call uncertain. V lost 0 bases, J lost 1 base, and 11 bases lay in between. This CDR3 comprises 16 residues. CDR1 and CDR2 from the germline V gene are MGHRA and YSYEKL.